These T cell receptor beta chains were read from a single sample in a study of blood T cell repertoires in COVID-19. Assay: immunoSEQ multiplex PCR; the TCRdb copy retains only in-frame clones and omits some. This sample has approximately 220,000 clones, with roughly four fifths found just once. Sample: peripheral blood. The receptors stem from a woman aged 35 to 49 with active or convalescent COVID-19. Each CDR3 is given with its conserved first and last residue. A D gene is named only where the DNA matches it firmly. Only some rows state a clone size, as once, few, many or a class for expanded clones.

V gene: TRBV5-1; clone size: few; D gene: TRBD2; J gene: TRBJ2-2; CDR3 DNA: TGCGCCAGCAGCTTTTTTGGACTAGCGGGGTCAACGAACACCGGGGAGCTGTTTTTT; CDR3 protein: CASSFFGLAGSTNTGELFF
V gene: TRBV7-2; clone size: once; D gene: TRBD1; J gene: TRBJ1-1; CDR3 DNA: TGTGCCAGCAGCCGCCGGACAGGGGGCCGTCACACTGAAGCTTTCTTT; CDR3 protein: CASSRRTGGRHTEAFF
V gene: TRBV2; clone size: NA; D gene: TRBD1; J gene: TRBJ1-6; CDR3 DNA: TGTGCCACGGGACAGGGAGTGTCCTATAATTCACCCCTCCACTTT; CDR3 protein: CATGQGVSYNSPLHF
V gene: TRBV10-3; clone size: NA; D gene: TRBD1; J gene: TRBJ2-1; CDR3 DNA: TGTGCCATCACCGGACAGGGGGAGGATGAGCAGTTCTTC; CDR3 protein: CAITGQGEDEQFF
V gene: TRBV27; clone size: NA; D gene: TRBD2; J gene: TRBJ2-2; CDR3 DNA: TGTGCCAGCAGTTTATCCATAGCGGGAGCGGACACCGGGGAGCTGTTTTTT; CDR3 protein: CASSLSIAGADTGELFF
V gene: TRBV3-1/TRBV3-2; clone size: once; D gene: NA; J gene: TRBJ2-5; CDR3 DNA: TGTGCCAGCAGCCAAGCCGGAGAGACCCAGTACTTC; CDR3 protein: CASSQAGETQYF
V gene: TRBV11-3; clone size: NA; D gene: NA; J gene: TRBJ1-1; CDR3 DNA: TGTGCCAGCAGCTTAGCAACTCGAGAGTCTGAAGCTTTCTTT; CDR3 protein: CASSLATRESEAFF
V gene: TRBV7-2; clone size: few; D gene: NA; J gene: TRBJ1-2; CDR3 DNA: TGTGCCAGCAGCCCCTTCGGGGAATATGGCTACACCTTC; CDR3 protein: CASSPFGEYGYTF
V gene: TRBV5-1; clone size: NA; D gene: NA; J gene: TRBJ1-6; CDR3 DNA: TGCGCCAGCAGCCTGGCGGACAGAAATAATTCACCCCTCCACTTT; CDR3 protein: CASSLADRNNSPLHF
V gene: TRBV6-5; clone size: NA; D gene: TRBD1; J gene: TRBJ2-7; CDR3 DNA: TGTGCCAGCAGATCCACAGGGGACGAGCAGTACTTC; CDR3 protein: CASRSTGDEQYF
V gene: TRBV5-4; clone size: NA; D gene: NA; J gene: TRBJ1-2; CDR3 DNA: TGTGCCAGCACCTGGGGTGGGGGCAACCCTTATGGCTACACCTTC; CDR3 protein: CASTWGGGNPYGYTF
V gene: TRBV19; clone size: NA; D gene: TRBD1; J gene: TRBJ1-1; CDR3 DNA: TGTGCCAGTAGTATTACAGGGGGCGCGGGTACTGAAGCTTTCTTT; CDR3 protein: CASSITGGAGTEAFF
V gene: TRBV29-1; clone size: NA; D gene: NA; J gene: TRBJ1-4; CDR3 DNA: TGCAGCGTTGAAGGGACAGCTTCTAATGAAAAACTGTTTTTT; CDR3 protein: CSVEGTASNEKLFF
V gene: TRBV5-4; clone size: NA; D gene: TRBD2; J gene: TRBJ2-3; CDR3 DNA: TGTGCCAGCAGCTTGGGTGGCGGGAGTTTAGATACGCAGTATTTT; CDR3 protein: CASSLGGGSLDTQYF
V gene: TRBV19; clone size: once; D gene: TRBD2; J gene: TRBJ2-3; CDR3 DNA: TGTGCCAGCTCCAGCGGGAGGGCCGTAGATACGCAGTATTTT; CDR3 protein: CASSSGRAVDTQYF
V gene: TRBV15; clone size: once; D gene: NA; J gene: TRBJ2-5; CDR3 DNA: TGTGCCACCAGCAGAGCTACGATACAAGAGACCCAGTACTTC; CDR3 protein: CATSRATIQETQYF
V gene: TRBV7-7; clone size: NA; D gene: NA; J gene: TRBJ1-5; CDR3 DNA: TGTGCTAGCAGCTTACCCCCGGGAAGCAATCAGCCCCAGCATTTT; CDR3 protein: CASSLPPGSNQPQHF
V gene: TRBV11-2; clone size: NA; D gene: NA; J gene: TRBJ2-1; CDR3 DNA: TGTGCCAGCAGCTTAGAGGCCGGGAACAATGAGCAGTTCTTC; CDR3 protein: CASSLEAGNNEQFF
V gene: TRBV18; clone size: NA; D gene: NA; J gene: TRBJ1-2; CDR3 DNA: TGTGCCAGCTCACGCTTTGAAAGAGAGGGCTACACCTTC; CDR3 protein: CASSRFEREGYTF
V gene: TRBV6-5; clone size: few; D gene: NA; J gene: TRBJ2-1; CDR3 DNA: TGTGCCAGCAGCGTAAATAACCAGGGGACCTTTGAGCAGTTCTTC; CDR3 protein: CASSVNNQGTFEQFF
V gene: TRBV4-2; clone size: NA; D gene: NA; J gene: TRBJ1-4; CDR3 DNA: TGTGCCAGCAGCCTCCAGCTTCGGGGGGGGCAACTGTTTTTT; CDR3 protein: CASSLQLRGGQLFF
V gene: TRBV27; clone size: NA; D gene: NA; J gene: TRBJ1-6; CDR3 DNA: TGTGCCAGCAGTTTAGAGGCCGCCAGTAGCTCCTATAATTCACCCCTCCACTTT; CDR3 protein: CASSLEAASSSYNSPLHF
V gene: TRBV12-3/TRBV12-4; clone size: once; D gene: TRBD1; J gene: TRBJ2-4; CDR3 DNA: TGTGCCAGCAGAAAGAGACAGGGGTCGATTCAGTACTTC; CDR3 protein: CASRKRQGSIQYF
V gene: TRBV27; clone size: NA; D gene: NA; J gene: TRBJ2-1; CDR3 DNA: TGTGCCAGCTCAAATCGGGGGTTAGCGTCCCACAATGAGCAGTTCTTC; CDR3 protein: CASSNRGLASHNEQFF
V gene: TRBV2; clone size: NA; D gene: NA; J gene: TRBJ2-3; CDR3 DNA: TGTGCCAGCGCAAACTCGCGTAACACAGATACGCAGTATTTT; CDR3 protein: CASANSRNTDTQYF
V gene: TRBV11-2; clone size: NA; D gene: TRBD1; J gene: TRBJ2-2; CDR3 DNA: TGTGCCAGCAGCTTACTGAGACAGGGTGGCACCGGGGAGCTGTTTTTT; CDR3 protein: CASSLLRQGGTGELFF
V gene: TRBV20-1; clone size: NA; D gene: NA; J gene: TRBJ2-1; CDR3 DNA: TGCAGTGCTAGTTTGCAGGGCGATGAGCAGTTCTTC; CDR3 protein: CSASLQGDEQFF
V gene: TRBV24-1; clone size: NA; D gene: NA; J gene: TRBJ2-1; CDR3 DNA: TGTGCCACCAGTGATCCGTACAATGAGCAGTTCTTC; CDR3 protein: CATSDPYNEQFF
V gene: TRBV27; clone size: once; D gene: TRBD2; J gene: TRBJ2-1; CDR3 DNA: TGTGCCAGCAGTTTTTACGGGACTAGCGGGACTTACAATGAGCAGTTCTTC; CDR3 protein: CASSFYGTSGTYNEQFF
V gene: TRBV5-1; clone size: NA; D gene: NA; J gene: TRBJ1-2; CDR3 DNA: TGCGCCAGCAGCTTGGACAGAAACAACTATGGCTACACCTTC; CDR3 protein: CASSLDRNNYGYTF
V gene: TRBV5-4; clone size: once; D gene: TRBD1; J gene: TRBJ1-1; CDR3 DNA: TGTGCCAGCAGCTCCGGGACAGGGATTCTTGAAGCTTTCTTT; CDR3 protein: CASSSGTGILEAFF
V gene: TRBV15; clone size: NA; D gene: NA; J gene: TRBJ1-1; CDR3 DNA: TGTGCCACCAGCAGAGACCGGAGCTCTGAAGCTTTCTTT; CDR3 protein: CATSRDRSSEAFF